This T cell receptor (beta chain) was recovered during a study of OX40 agonist ivuxolimab in advanced cancers. Study at large: Ivuxolimab, an antibody that agonizes OX40 (CD134), was administered to the patients. Those treated in dose escalation had hepatocellular carcinoma, melanoma, renal cell cancer or head and neck cancer. The study, taken as a whole, reports: With doses of 0.1 to 3.0 mg/kg, CD4+ and CD8+ blood T cells had undergone clonal expansion by week 6.

Profiling relied on immunoSEQ multiplex PCR, and the TCRdb table lists in-frame clones only, not all of them. The sample includes about 50,000 clones, 87% seen only once; the top ten take more than 0.55%. CDR1 is MNHEY, CDR2 SVGAGI, per germline. The CDR3 totals 15 residues. V lost 6 bases and J lost 4; bases outside the gene matches: 2. In this sample, this clone turned up a few times. Antigen specificity is unknown. Source: CD4+ or CD8+ T cells sorted from blood, taken in a trial of the OX40 agonist ivuxolimab. The TCR originated in an adult with an advanced solid tumor such as melanoma, head and neck, liver or kidney cancer. The chain links TRBV6-5 to TRBJ2-6; 11 positions match TRBD1. The CDR3 coding sequence is TGTGCCAGCAGGGGACAGGGGGTAGGGGCCAACGTCCTGACTTTC. It is translated as CASRGQGVGANVLTF.